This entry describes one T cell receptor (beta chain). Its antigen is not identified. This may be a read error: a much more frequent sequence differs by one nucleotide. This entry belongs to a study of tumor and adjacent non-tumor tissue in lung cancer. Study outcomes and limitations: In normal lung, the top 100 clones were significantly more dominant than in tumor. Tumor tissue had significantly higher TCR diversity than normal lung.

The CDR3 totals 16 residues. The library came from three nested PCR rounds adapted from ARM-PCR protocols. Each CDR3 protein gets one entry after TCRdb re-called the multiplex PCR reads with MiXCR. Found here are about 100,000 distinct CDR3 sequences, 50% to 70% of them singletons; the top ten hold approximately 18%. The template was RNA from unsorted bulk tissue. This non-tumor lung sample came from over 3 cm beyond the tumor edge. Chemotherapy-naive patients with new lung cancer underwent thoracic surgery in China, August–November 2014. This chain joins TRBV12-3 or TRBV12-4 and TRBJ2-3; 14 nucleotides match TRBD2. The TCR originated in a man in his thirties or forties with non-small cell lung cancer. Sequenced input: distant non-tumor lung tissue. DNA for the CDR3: TGTGCCAGCAGTTTGGGACTAGCGGGAGACACAGATATGCAGTATTTT. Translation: CASSLGLAGDTDMQYF.